This T cell receptor (beta chain) stems from a study of spatial heterogeneity in lung cancer. Study-wide points: Higher tumor mutation counts went along with higher counts of expanded intratumoral alpha and beta TCRs.

The time point: sample taken at primary tumor resection. TCRdb re-analysed the 5' RACE reads in MiXCR, keeping a single row per CDR3 protein. The data hold approximately 2,500 distinct CDR3 sequences, with approximately 48% observed a single time. V was pared by 5 bases and J by 4 bases, with 12 bases between. Per the germline V gene, CDR1 is MNHEY and CDR2 is SMNVEV (reference sequence). The CDR3 is 14 residues long. In its sample, this clonotype was seen a few times. The antigen remains unidentified. The chain employs TRBV27 and TRBJ2-1; D possibly corresponds to TRBD1 (6 bases). Specimen: lung tumor tissue, collected at surgery. The receptor was derived from a male donor with early-stage non-small cell lung cancer. The CDR3 nucleotides are TGTGCCAGCAGTCGGCGACAGGAATACAATGAGCAGTTCTTC. Translated, it gives CASSRRQEYNEQFF.